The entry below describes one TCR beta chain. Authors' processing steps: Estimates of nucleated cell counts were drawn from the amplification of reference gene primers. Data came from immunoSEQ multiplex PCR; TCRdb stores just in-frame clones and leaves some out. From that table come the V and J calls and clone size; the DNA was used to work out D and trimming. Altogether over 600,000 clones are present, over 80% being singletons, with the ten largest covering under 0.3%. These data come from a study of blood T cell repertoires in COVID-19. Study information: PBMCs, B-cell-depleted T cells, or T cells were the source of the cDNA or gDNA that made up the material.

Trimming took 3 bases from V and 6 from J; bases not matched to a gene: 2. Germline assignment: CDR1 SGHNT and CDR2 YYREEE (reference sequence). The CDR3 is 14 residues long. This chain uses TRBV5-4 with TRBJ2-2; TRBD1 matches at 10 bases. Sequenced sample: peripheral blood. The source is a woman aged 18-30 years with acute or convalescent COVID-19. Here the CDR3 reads CASSSGTGAGELFF. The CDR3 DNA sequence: TGTGCCAGCAGCTCCGGGACAGGGGCCGGGGAGCTGTTTTTT.